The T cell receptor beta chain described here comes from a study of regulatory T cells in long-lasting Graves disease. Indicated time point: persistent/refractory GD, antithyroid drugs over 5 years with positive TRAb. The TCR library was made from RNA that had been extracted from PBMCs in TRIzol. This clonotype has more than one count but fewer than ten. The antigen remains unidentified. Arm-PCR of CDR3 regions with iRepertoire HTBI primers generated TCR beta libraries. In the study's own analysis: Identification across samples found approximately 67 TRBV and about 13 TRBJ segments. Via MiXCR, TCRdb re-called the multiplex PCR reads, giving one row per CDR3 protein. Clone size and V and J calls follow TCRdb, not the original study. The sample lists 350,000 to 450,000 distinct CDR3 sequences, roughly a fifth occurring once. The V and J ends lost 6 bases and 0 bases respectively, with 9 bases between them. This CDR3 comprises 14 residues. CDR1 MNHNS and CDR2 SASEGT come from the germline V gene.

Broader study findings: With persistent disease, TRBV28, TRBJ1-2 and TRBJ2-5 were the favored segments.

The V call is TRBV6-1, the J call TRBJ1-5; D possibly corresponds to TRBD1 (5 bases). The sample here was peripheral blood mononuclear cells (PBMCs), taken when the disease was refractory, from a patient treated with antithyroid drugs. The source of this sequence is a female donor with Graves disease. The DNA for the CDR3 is TGTGCCAGCAGGGGGACCCTTAGCAATCAGCCCCAGCATTTT. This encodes CASRGTLSNQPQHF.